Shown below are 4 T cell receptor beta chains from a single sample sequenced in a study of cytomegalovirus exposure and HLA in healthy donors. Both 60 Vbeta primers and 13 Jbeta primers went into the PCR. The data were produced by immunoSEQ multiplex PCR, yet TCRdb's version contains in-frame clones alone and is incomplete. The repertoire holds around 96,000 clones, more than 70% seen once, with roughly 2% in the top ten. The sequenced sample consisted of PBMCs. The receptors come from a man between 18 and 29 years old in good health and CMV-seronegative.

This chain uses TRBV5-1 with TRBJ2-7, with TRBD2 matching over 8 bases. Germline V gene sequence: CDR1 SGHRS, CDR2 YFSETQ. The V gene end was trimmed by 0 bases and the J gene end by 1 base; junction bases not matched to a gene: 3. The CDR3 runs to 15 residues. CDR3 DNA sequence: TGCGCCAGCAGCTTGGGAGCGGGGGCGTCCTACGAGCAGTACTTC. Residues: CASSLGAGASYEQYF.

This chain connects TRBV9 to TRBJ1-5; 9 positions agree with TRBD1. This CDR3 is built from 17 residues. V shed 4 bases and J 0 bases; nucleotides not matched to a gene: 8. CDR1 is SGDLS and CDR2 is YYNGEE in the germline V gene. This CDR3 is CASSPGQGFSSNQPQHF. The CDR3 nucleotides read TGTGCCAGCAGCCCGGGACAGGGCTTTAGTAGCAATCAGCCCCAGCATTTT.

The rearrangement uses TRBV9 and TRBJ1-1; possible D gene TRBD1, 5 bases. The CDR3 is 14 residues long. CDR1 SGDLS and CDR2 YYNGEE come from the germline V gene. V was cut by 0 bases and J by 1 base, with 7 bases left in between. The DNA of the CDR3 is TGTGCCAGCAGCGTAGAAAGGGGGAACACTGAAGCTTTCTTT. This sequence encodes CASSVERGNTEAFF.

This clone occurred a few times. The chain employs TRBV5-6 and TRBJ2-2, with 14 nucleotides matching TRBD2. The germline gives CDR1 SGHDT, CDR2 YYEEEE. V lost 3 bases to trimming and J lost 6 bases; unmatched junction nucleotides: 7. The CDR3 spans 17 residues. In nucleotides, the CDR3 is TGTGCCAGCAGCTGGAGACTAGCGGGGGGGCTCTCCGGGGAGCTGTTTTTT. This gives the protein CASSWRLAGGLSGELFF.